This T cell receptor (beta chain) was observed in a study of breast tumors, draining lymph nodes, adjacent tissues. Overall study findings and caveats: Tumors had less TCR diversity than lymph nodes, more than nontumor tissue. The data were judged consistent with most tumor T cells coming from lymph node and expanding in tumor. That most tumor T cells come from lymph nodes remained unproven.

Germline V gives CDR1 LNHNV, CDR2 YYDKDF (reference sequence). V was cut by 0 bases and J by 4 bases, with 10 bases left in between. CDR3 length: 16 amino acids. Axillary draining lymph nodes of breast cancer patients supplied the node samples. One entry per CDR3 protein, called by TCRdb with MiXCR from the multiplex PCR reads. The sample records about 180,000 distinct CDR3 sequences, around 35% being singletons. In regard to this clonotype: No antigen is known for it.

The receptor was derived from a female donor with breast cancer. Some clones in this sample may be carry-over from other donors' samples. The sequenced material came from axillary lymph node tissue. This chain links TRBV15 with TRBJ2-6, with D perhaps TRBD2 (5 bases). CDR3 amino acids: CATSRDGVAGANVLTF. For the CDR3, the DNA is TGTGCCACCAGCAGAGATGGGGTAGCGGGGGCCAACGTCCTGACTTTC.